The subject of this entry is one TCR beta chain. No antigen is known for it. This entry is derived from a study of T-cell reconstitution after alpha-beta-depleted transplantation in children. Unique molecular identifiers were incorporated during preparation of the TCRbeta library. TCRdb redid the calling of the PCR reads with MiXCR, one entry per CDR3 protein. The table has roughly 570,000 distinct CDR3 sequences, 20% to 30% seen once. Germline lookup yields CDR1 SGHDT and CDR2 YYEEEE. CDR3 length equals 16 residues. The J segment lost 8 bases and the V segment lost 3 bases, leaving 13 bases of the junction unmatched. Study results and limitations: Some patients owed their high day-60 TCRbeta diversity to surviving recipient T cells and thymic progenitors. Several hundred graft clones that had expanded were reportedly the source of alpha-beta T cells about two months after transplant. A year post-transplant, T-cell counts and diversity derived mostly from newly produced T cells.

This sample comprised PBMCs, obtained before TCRalphabeta/CD19-depleted stem cell transplant. The chain has TRBV5-6 and TRBJ2-4, with 8 bases identical to TRBD1. The receptor's source is a boy younger than two with Wiskott-Aldrich syndrome, due to receive a stem cell transplant. Written as DNA, the CDR3 is TGTGCCAGCAGCTCAGGGCCAGGGGGCCCAGGAGACATTCAGTACTTC. Translating it yields CASSSGPGGPGDIQYF.